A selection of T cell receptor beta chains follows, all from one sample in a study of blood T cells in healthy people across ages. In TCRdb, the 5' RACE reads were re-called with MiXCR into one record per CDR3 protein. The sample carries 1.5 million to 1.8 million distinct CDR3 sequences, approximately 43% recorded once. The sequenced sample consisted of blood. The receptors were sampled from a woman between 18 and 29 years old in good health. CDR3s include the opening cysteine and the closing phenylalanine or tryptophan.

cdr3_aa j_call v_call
CSASKVLGTDTQYF TRBJ2-3 TRBV20-1
CASSESGVSYNEQFF TRBJ2-1 TRBV2
CASSLADGSTDTQYF TRBJ2-3 TRBV5-1
CASSFRQGGNQPQHF TRBJ1-5 TRBV12-3/TRBV12-4
CASSLVIDGEQYF TRBJ2-7 TRBV7-9
CASSVTGPSNTGELFF TRBJ2-2 TRBV9
CASSLTRGLQETQYF TRBJ2-5 TRBV5-1
CASSEPNKPTSVFF TRBJ1-1 TRBV2
CASSLAGVPYEQYF TRBJ2-7 TRBV27
CASAPSPMNTEAFF TRBJ1-1 TRBV12-3/TRBV12-4
CSASTGVVGYTF TRBJ1-2 TRBV20-1
CASSSARGGLLGEQYF TRBJ2-5 TRBV5-6
CSALTMGRGSTGELFF TRBJ2-2 TRBV20-1
CASSAGAGNNSPLHF TRBJ1-6 TRBV21-1
CASILAEFYEQYF NA TRBV5-6
CASSVGAGAYEQYF TRBJ2-7 TRBV9
CASSYSPDSGWMNTEAFF TRBJ1-1 TRBV6-5
CTSSLSAGTKQPQHF TRBJ1-5 TRBV27
CASSLSGFSQHF TRBJ1-5 TRBV7-9
CSARAQGSGNTIYF TRBJ1-3 TRBV20-1
CASSLVSGWNEKLFF TRBJ1-4 TRBV7-2
CASKVQGQVYGYTF TRBJ1-2 TRBV6-1
CASSRTGPRDGYTF TRBJ1-2 TRBV7-2
CASSSTGGRVAAFF TRBJ1-1 TRBV7-2
CASKLIGGRMNTEAYF TRBJ1-1 TRBV7-2
CASSSRETSTDTQYF TRBJ2-3 TRBV11-3
CASSESERAFTDTQYF TRBJ2-3 TRBV25-1
CASSFFRGGAHEQFF TRBJ2-1 TRBV12-3/TRBV12-4
CATSDLMEQFF TRBJ2-1 TRBV24-1
CSALEPNQPQHF TRBJ1-5 TRBV20-1
CASSKAREGPETQYF TRBJ2-5 TRBV4-2
CASSLMIAGYNEQYF TRBJ2-5 TRBV5-6
CASSFRKEAFF TRBJ1-1 TRBV28
CASSSGDRGGAFF TRBJ1-1 TRBV12-3/TRBV12-4
CASSYKRINEQYF TRBJ2-5 TRBV6-5
CASSDTVAGQYF TRBJ2-7 TRBV6-1
CASSQKDLNTEAFF TRBJ1-1 TRBV4-1
CRVGPGQGVSYTF TRBJ1-2 TRBV29-1
CASSDEGFHEQYF NA TRBV10-1
CASRTHIGDLGELFF TRBJ2-2 TRBV25-1
CSVEGSVNTEAFF TRBJ1-1 TRBV29-1
CASSQEMLAGPGLAKNIQYF TRBJ2-4 TRBV4-2
CASSLGFGTGELFF TRBJ2-2 TRBV7-2
CASSQDIAGGLYTQYF TRBJ2-3 TRBV3-1
CASSQEGGGVNEQFF TRBJ2-1 TRBV4-3
CASSPLGGRGNYGYTF TRBJ1-2 TRBV21-1
CATSGGPEAFF TRBJ1-1 TRBV15
CASSLAGALNEQFF TRBJ2-1 TRBV25-1